This T cell receptor (beta chain) was retrieved from a study of cytomegalovirus exposure and HLA in healthy donors. Profiled with immunoSEQ multiplex PCR; TCRdb holds only in-frame clones, not every one. The sample consists of about 120,000 clones, approximately 90% of them appearing once. With 7 bases removed from V and 8 bases from J, the gap between germline ends came to 17 bases. The CDR3 consists of 14 residues. CDR1 SNHLY and CDR2 FYNNEI come from the germline V gene. V usage is TRBV2 and J usage is TRBJ2-2; possible D gene TRBD2, 6 bases. The sequenced sample was PBMCs. The origin of this receptor is a man between 18 and 29 years old in good health and CMV-seropositive. CDR3 loop: CASNFLGRLGELFF. The CDR3 region has the DNA TGTGCCAGCAACTTTCTAGGGAGGTTAGGGGAGCTGTTTTTT. The complete variable domain, with remaining parts taken from reference TRBV2 and TRBJ2-2, reads EPEVTQTPSHQVTQMGQEVILRCVPISNHLYFYWYRQILGQKVEFLVSFYNNEISEKSEIFDDQFSVERPDGSNFTLKIRSTKLEDSAMYFCASNFLGRLGELFFGEGSRLTVL.